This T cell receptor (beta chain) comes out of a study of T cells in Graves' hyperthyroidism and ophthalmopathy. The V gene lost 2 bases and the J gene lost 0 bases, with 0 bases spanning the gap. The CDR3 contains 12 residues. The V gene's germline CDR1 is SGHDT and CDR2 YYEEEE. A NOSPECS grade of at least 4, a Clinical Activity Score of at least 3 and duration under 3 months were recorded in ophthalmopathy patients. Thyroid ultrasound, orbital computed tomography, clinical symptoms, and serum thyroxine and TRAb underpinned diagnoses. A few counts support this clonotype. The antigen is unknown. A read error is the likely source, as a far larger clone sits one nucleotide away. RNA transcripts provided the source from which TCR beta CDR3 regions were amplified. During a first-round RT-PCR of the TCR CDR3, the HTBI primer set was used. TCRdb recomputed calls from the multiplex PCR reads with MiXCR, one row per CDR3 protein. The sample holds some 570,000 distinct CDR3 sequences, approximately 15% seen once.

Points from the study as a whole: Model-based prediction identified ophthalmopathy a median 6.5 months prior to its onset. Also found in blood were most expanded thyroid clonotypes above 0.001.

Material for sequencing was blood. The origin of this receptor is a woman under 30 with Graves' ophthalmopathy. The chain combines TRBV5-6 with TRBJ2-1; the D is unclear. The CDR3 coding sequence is TGTGCCAGCAGCTTCTCCTACAATGAGCAGTTCTTC. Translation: CASSFSYNEQFF.